A single sample gave rise to the 6 T cell receptor beta chains below, sequenced in a study of regulatory T cells in long-lasting Graves disease. In building TCR beta libraries, iRepertoire HTBI primers were used together with Arm-PCR of CDR3 regions. One entry per CDR3 protein, called by TCRdb with MiXCR from the multiplex PCR reads. The sample carries 650,000 to 700,000 distinct CDR3 sequences, around 32% recorded once. Time point defined: persistent/refractory GD, antithyroid drugs over 5 years with positive TRAb. From PBMCs, RNA was extracted and then used to make the TCR library. Sequencing was performed on peripheral blood mononuclear cells (PBMCs), taken when the disease was refractory, from a patient treated with antithyroid drugs. The source is a female donor with Graves disease.

This chain connects TRBV5-1 to TRBJ1-1; tentative D call: TRBD1 (5 bases). This CDR3 has 17 amino acids. Germline lookup yields CDR1 SGHRS and CDR2 YFSETQ. V dropped 0 bases and J dropped 0 bases, with 15 bases sitting between them. The CDR3 bases are TGCGCCAGCAGCTTGGGCACGAGGGGATCCATGAACACTGAAGCTTTCTTT. Its translation is CASSLGTRGSMNTEAFF. The whole variable domain, filled in from reference TRBV5-1 and TRBJ1-1, reads KAGVTQTPRYLIKTRGQQVTLSCSPISGHRSVSWYQQTPGQGLQFLFEYFSETQRNKGNFPGRFSGRQFSNSRSEMNVSTLELGDSALYLCASSLGTRGSMNTEAFFGQGTRLTVV.

There are a few counts of this clonotype. The genes are TRBV5-1 and TRBJ1-2, with 10 nucleotides matching TRBD1. Per germline, CDR1 SGHRS and CDR2 YFSETQ. There are 15 residues in the CDR3. Unmatched junction bases numbered 8, after V lost 4 bases and J lost 5 bases. CDR3 residues: CASSTRDRGRYGYTF. DNA of the CDR3: TGCGCCAGCAGCACAAGGGACAGGGGCAGATATGGCTACACCTTC.

This clonotype was observed many times. The genes are TRBV28 and TRBJ1-1; D unclear. CDR3 length: 11 residues. The germline V gene has CDR1 MDHEN and CDR2 SYDVKM. The V end was cut by 4 bases, the J end by 6 bases, with 6 bases between. CDR3 sequence (DNA): TGTGCCAGCAGTTCCTGGTCTGAAGCTTTCTTT. Its translation is CASSSWSEAFF.

This clonotype occurred many times. The chain recombines TRBV6-1 with TRBJ1-2; maybe TRBD1 (5 bases). CDR1 MNHNS and CDR2 SASEGT come from the germline V gene. V lost 7 bases and J 3 bases, leaving 15 bases between the germline ends. This CDR3 spans 14 amino acids. CDR3 amino acids: CASTPRSGDYGYTF. The CDR3 DNA is TGTGCCAGCACCCCGAGGTCGGGGGACTATGGCTACACCTTC.

This chain uses TRBV3-1 with TRBJ1-3, with a weak D call TRBD1 (5 bases). Germline CDR1 is LGHDT and CDR2 is YNNKEL (reference sequence). The CDR3 sequence is 16 residues long. With 0 bases removed from V and 0 bases from J, the gap between germline ends came to 9 bases. CDR3 sequence (DNA): TGTGCCAGCAGCCAAGAGAGCAGGGCCTCTGGAAACACCATATATTTT. Protein: CASSQESRASGNTIYF.

The rearrangement joins TRBV30 to TRBJ1-1, with D hard to call. CDR1 is GTSNPN, CDR2 SVGIG, per germline (reference sequence). With 1 base removed from V and 4 bases from J, the gap between germline ends came to 10 bases. The CDR3 is 13 residues long. CDR3 bases: TGTGCCTGGAGTGGGCCGCGGGGCACTGAAGCTTTCTTT. As protein: CAWSGPRGTEAFF.